This T cell receptor (beta chain) was identified during a study of Graves' ophthalmopathy and Graves' hyperthyroidism. This CDR3 is 14 amino acids long. Deletions cut 4 bases from V and 4 bases from J, with 13 bases between. The germline V gene has CDR1 DFQATT and CDR2 SNEGSKA (reference sequence). For repertoire sequencing, the TCR beta CDR3 regions were amplified from RNA transcripts. The first round was an RT-PCR with HTBI primers, and the second round was a multiplex PCR. MiXCR, applied by TCRdb to the multiplex PCR reads, yields one record per CDR3 protein. The data contain around 1,000,000 distinct CDR3 sequences, less than 45% of them singletons.

Sequencing was done on a sample of peripheral blood or thyroid tissue (not recorded which). The V and J genes are TRBV20-1 and TRBJ2-2; D is possibly TRBD2 (6 bases). The sequence was obtained from an adult man with Graves' hyperthyroidism. The chain's CDR3 is CSAIRETSTGELFF. CDR3 DNA sequence: TGCAGTGCTATCCGGGAGACTAGCACCGGGGAGCTGTTTTTT.